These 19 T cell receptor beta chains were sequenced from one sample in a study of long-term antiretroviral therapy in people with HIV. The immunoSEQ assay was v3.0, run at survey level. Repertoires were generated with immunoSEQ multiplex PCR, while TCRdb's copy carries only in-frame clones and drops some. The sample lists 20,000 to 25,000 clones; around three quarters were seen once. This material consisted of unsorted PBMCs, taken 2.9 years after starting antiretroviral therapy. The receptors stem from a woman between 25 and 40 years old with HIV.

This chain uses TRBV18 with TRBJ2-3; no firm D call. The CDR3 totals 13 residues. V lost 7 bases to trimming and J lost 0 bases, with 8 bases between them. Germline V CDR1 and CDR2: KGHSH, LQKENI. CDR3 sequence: CASCFRSTDTQYF. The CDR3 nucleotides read TGTGCCAGCTGTTTTCGGAGCACAGATACGCAGTATTTT.

As DNA, the CDR3 is TGTGCCAGCAGCCCAACTGACAGGGGCTCAGCTTTCTTT. Encoded protein: CASSPTDRGSAFF. The chain carries TRBV6-5 and TRBJ1-1, with TRBD1 identical over 8 bases. This CDR3 contains 13 residues. CDR1 is MNHEY and CDR2 is SVGAGI in the germline V gene. Trimming took 6 bases from V and 10 from J; bases not matched to a gene: 10.

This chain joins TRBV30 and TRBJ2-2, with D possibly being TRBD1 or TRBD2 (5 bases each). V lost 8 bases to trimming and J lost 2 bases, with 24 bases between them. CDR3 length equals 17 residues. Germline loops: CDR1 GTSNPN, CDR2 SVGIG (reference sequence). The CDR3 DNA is TGTGCCCGAGGGGCAGTAGAACGGAACCGTAACACCGGGGAGCTGTTTTTT. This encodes CARGAVERNRNTGELFF. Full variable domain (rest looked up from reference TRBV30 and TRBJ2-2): SQTIHQWPATLVQPVGSPLSLECTVEGTSNPNLYWYRQAAGRGLQLLFYSVGIGQISSEVPQNLSASRPQDRQFILSSKKLLLSDSGFYLCARGAVERNRNTGELFFGEGSRLTVL.

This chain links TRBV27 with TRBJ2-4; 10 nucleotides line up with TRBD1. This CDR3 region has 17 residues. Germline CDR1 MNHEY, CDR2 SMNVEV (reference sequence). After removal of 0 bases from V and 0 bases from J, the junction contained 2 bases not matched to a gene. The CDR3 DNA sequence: TGTGCCAGCAGTTTATCCGGGACAGGGGCAGCCAAAAACATTCAGTACTTC. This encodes CASSLSGTGAAKNIQYF.

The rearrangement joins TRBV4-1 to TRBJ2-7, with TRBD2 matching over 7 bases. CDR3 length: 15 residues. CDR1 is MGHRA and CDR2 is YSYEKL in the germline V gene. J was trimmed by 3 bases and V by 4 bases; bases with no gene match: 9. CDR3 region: CASSLRASGYYEQYV. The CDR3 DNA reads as TGCGCCAGCAGCCTCAGGGCTAGCGGCTACTACGAGCAGTACGTC.

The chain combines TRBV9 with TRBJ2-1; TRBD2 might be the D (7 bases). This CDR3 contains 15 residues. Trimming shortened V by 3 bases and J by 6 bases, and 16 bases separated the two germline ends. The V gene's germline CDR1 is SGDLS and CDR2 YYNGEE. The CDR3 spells CASSEGGAVSNEQFF. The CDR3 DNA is TGTGCCAGCAGCGAGGGGGGGGCGGTATCCAATGAGCAGTTCTTC.

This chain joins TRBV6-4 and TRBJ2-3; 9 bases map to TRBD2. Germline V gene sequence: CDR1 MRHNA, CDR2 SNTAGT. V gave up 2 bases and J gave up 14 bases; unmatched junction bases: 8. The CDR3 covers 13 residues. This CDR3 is CASSDTDSGGRYF. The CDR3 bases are TGTGCCAGCAGTGACACCGACAGCGGGGGGCGGTATTTT.

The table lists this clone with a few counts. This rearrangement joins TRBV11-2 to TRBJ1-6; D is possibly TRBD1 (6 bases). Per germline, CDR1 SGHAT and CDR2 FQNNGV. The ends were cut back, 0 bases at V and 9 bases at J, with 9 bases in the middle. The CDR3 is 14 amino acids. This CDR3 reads CASSLDGGRSPLHF. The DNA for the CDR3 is TGTGCCAGCAGCTTAGACGGGGGGCGTTCACCCCTCCACTTT.

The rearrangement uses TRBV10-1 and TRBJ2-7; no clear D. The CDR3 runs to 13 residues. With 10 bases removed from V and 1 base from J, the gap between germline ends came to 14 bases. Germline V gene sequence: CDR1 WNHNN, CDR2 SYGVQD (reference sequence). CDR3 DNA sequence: TGCGCCAAGCATCGGGCCAGGTCCTACGAGCAGTACGTC. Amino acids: CAKHRARSYEQYV.

The CDR3 loop is CASSNPGLVGIAYEQYF. The CDR3 coding sequence is TGTGCCAGCAGCAACCCGGGACTCGTCGGTATCGCCTACGAGCAGTACTTC. The chain uses TRBV7-2 and TRBJ2-7, with D possibly being TRBD2 (6 bases). The CDR3 runs 17 residues. CDR1 is SGHTA, CDR2 FQGNSA, per germline. Trimming took 5 bases from V and 2 from J, leaving 22 bases between them.

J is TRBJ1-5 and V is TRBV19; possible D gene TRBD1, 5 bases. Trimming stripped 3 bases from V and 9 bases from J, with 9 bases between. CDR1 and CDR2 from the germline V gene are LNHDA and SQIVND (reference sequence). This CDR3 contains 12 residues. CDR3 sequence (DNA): TGTGCCAGTAGTATCCAAACAGGGCCCCAGCATTTT. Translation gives CASSIQTGPQHF.

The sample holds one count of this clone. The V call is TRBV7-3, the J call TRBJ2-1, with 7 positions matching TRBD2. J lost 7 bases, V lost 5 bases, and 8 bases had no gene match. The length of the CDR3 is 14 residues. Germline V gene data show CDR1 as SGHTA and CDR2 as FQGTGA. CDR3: CASSPGGGSNEQFF. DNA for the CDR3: TGTGCCAGCAGCCCCGGCGGGGGTTCGAATGAGCAGTTCTTC.

CDR3 DNA: TGTGCCAGCAGCCAAGGGGAACTAGCGGGTGAGCAGTTCTTC. It is translated as CASSQGELAGEQFF. This sequence joins TRBV14 and TRBJ2-1, with TRBD2 identical over 9 bases. J was trimmed by 9 bases and V by 1 base; bases with no gene match: 4. Germline V gives CDR1 SGHDN, CDR2 FVKESK. CDR3 length: 14 residues.

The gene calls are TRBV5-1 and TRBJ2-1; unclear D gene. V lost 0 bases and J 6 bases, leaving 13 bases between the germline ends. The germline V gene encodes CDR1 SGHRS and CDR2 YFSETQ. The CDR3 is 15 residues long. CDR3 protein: CASSLGLLNSNEQFF. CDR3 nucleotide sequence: TGCGCCAGCAGCTTGGGCCTACTGAACAGCAATGAGCAGTTCTTC.

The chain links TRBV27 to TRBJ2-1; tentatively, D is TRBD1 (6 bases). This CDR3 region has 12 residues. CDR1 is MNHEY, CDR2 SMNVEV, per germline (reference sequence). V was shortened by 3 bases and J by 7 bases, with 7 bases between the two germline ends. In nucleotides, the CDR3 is TGTGCCAGCAGTTTGACAGGAAATGAGCAGTTCTTC. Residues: CASSLTGNEQFF.

CDR3 region: CASSREPGTTNTGELFF. CDR3 DNA sequence: TGTGCCAGCAGCCGAGAGCCCGGGACAACGAACACCGGGGAGCTGTTTTTT. V is TRBV7-3 and J is TRBJ2-2; D perhaps matches TRBD1 (6 bases). The CDR3 totals 17 residues. The ends were cut back, 5 bases at V and 0 bases at J, with 16 bases in the middle. Germline V CDR1 and CDR2: SGHTA, FQGTGA.

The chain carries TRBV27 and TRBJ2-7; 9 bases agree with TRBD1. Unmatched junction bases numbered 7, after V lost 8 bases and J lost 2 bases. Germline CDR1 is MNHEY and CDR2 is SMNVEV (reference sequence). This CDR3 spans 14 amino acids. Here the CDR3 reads CASQRGQGPYEQYV. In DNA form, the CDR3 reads TGTGCCAGCCAGCGGGGACAGGGTCCCTACGAGCAGTACGTC.

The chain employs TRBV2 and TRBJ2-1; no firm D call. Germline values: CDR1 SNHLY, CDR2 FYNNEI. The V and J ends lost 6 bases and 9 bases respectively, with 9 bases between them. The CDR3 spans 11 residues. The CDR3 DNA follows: TGTGCCAGCAGGGTAGATGGTGAGCAGTTCTTC. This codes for CASRVDGEQFF.

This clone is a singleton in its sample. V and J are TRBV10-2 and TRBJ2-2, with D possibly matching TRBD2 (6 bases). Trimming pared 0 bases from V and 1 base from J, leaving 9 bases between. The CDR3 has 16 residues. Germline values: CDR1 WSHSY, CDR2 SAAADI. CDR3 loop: CASSESDGGNTGELFF. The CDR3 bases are TGCGCCAGCAGTGAGTCAGACGGGGGGAACACCGGGGAGCTGTTTTTT.